Given below is one T cell receptor (beta chain) in context. What it binds is not known. These data belong to a study of T cell responses to AZD1222 COVID-19 vaccine. Libraries were prepared by immunoSEQ multiplex PCR; TCRdb keeps only in-frame clonotypes and omits some of them. The repertoire holds 120,000 to 150,000 clones, 90% to 95% seen once, with around 5% in the top ten. V shed 5 bases and J shed 4 bases, with 23 bases lying between them. Germline CDR1 reads MNHNY; CDR2 reads SVGAGI (reference sequence). The CDR3 is 17 residues long. Study-level findings and limits: CD4 TCRs covered the whole spike, strongest at regions 160-218 and 743-854.

This receptor was identified in an adult in good health. This specimen consisted of peripheral blood, obtained on day 0 of AZD1222 vaccination. The V call is TRBV6-6, the J call TRBJ1-1, with D tentatively TRBD1 (6 bases). The CDR3 reads CASSHGQGISVGTEAFF. CDR3 nucleotides: TGTGCCAGCAGTCACGGCCAGGGGATATCAGTGGGCACTGAAGCTTTCTTT.